This T cell receptor beta chain was captured by sequencing in a study of blood T cells in healthy people across ages. Using a J-beta primer mix together with a sample-barcoded 5' primer, a second PCR was run for about 6 to 11 cycles. TCRdb re-called the 5' RACE reads through MiXCR, storing one row per CDR3 protein. The sample records around 1,000,000 distinct CDR3 sequences, roughly a quarter being singletons. The count of this clonotype is one. V lost 1 base to trimming and J lost 2 bases, with 9 bases between them. CDR3 size: 15 residues. Germline-derived CDR1 and CDR2 are MGHRA and YSYEKL. The sample was also linked to a second study, of T cells of mothers and their children. That paper states: A few healthy Caucasian mothers gave samples, and so did their six children. Mother-child pairs who were related displayed a slightly higher overlap than unrelated pairs, a difference that was non-significant.

The origin of this receptor is a girl aged 2 to 9 in good health. This chain joins TRBV4-1 and TRBJ2-1; D remains ambiguous. Sequencing used blood. The CDR3 reads CASSQASQAYNEQFF. The CDR3 nucleotides read TGCGCCAGCAGCCAAGCAAGCCAAGCCTACAATGAGCAGTTCTTC.